The entry below describes one TCR beta chain. The antigen is not known. Only in-frame clones appear in the TCRdb table, and some are missing; sequencing was by immunoSEQ multiplex PCR. This sample yields approximately 1,500,000 clones, of which roughly 97% are seen a single time; about 1.2% belongs to the top ten. Germline assignment: CDR1 ENHRY and CDR2 SYGVKD. V was trimmed by 6 bases and J by 3 bases, leaving 15 bases between them. This CDR3 comprises 14 residues. The sample belongs to a study of shared clonotypes between healthy human individuals. As for the study in general: Three CD4 naive, three CD4 memory, two CD8 naive and one CD8 memory plate were used per donor.

None of the donors, who were healthy HIV-negative adults, had recently had acute infections or vaccinations. Study-level points and caveats: Read depth was anticipated to influence clonotype sharing among donors. Larger estimated richness was generally seen in naive subsets than in memory subsets.

This sequence joins TRBV10-3 and TRBJ2-7; D may be TRBD1 or TRBD2 (5 bases each). This clonotype was sampled from a man aged 25 to 40 in good health. Material: naive CD4+ T cells sorted from blood. Specified subset: CD45RA+ positively selected. The DNA of the CDR3 is TGTGCCATCAGCCGGGAACAGGTAAACTACGAGCAGTACTTC. Residues: CAISREQVNYEQYF.